This note documents a single T cell receptor beta chain sequence. Its antigen is still unknown. Per-base qualities were not stored, and no clone one base away is much larger. What the time point label conveys for this sample: cells obtained before transplantation from donor or recipient. CD3+CD4+ and CD3+CD8+ populations were FACS-sorted from unstimulated pre-transplant donor and recipient cells taken from spleen or lymph nodes. This sample stems from a study of graft-versus-host responses after intestinal transplantation (dated by TCRdb to 2020 to 2022). Study-wide context: Multivisceral, liver-intestinal, or isolated intestinal transplants were received by the recipients. Every recipient was given anti-thymocyte globulin induction, followed by approximately 3 years of maintenance tacrolimus and steroids. Graft-versus-host and host-versus-graft alloreactive T cell clones were tracked in the graft, circulation and bone marrow after intestinal transplantation using bulk TCR-beta CDR3 sequencing. Alloreactive clones were identified by sequencing pre-transplant mixed lymphocyte reaction products and comparing these products with unstimulated pre-transplant donor and recipient T cells. The cohort enrolled about two dozen intestinal transplant recipients, one of whom was a retransplant, and 3 patients without pretransplant specimens were excluded. A peak of at least 4% donor T cells among recipient peripheral blood mononuclear cells was the definition used for donor T cell macrochimerism. Rather than being sequenced by the commercial service, samples from a few later patients were sequenced in-house on an Illumina MiSeq and processed with MiXCR.

The germline V gene supplies CDR1 MDHEN and CDR2 SYDVKM. V gives up 6 bases and J gives up 3 bases, and the segment between their germline ends measures 3 bases. The CDR3 runs 10 residues from the cysteine to the phenylalanine. The sequence is cut down to CDR3 DNA, 30 bases in frame from base 1. Overall study results and their limits: GvH clones turned up in recipient bone marrow, with some appearing earlier in ileal mucosa or blood, a pattern consistent with an intestinal mucosal origin. In patients with donor T cell macrochimerism, the allografts had high GvH to HvG T cell clonal ratios. Early after transplant, declines in HvG clones were associated with peak levels of circulating GvH clones. Conclusions were limited by the relatively low number and heterogeneity of intestinal transplant patients.

Preparation of the library involved the immunoSEQ multiplex PCR assay. For most patients, genomic DNA was isolated using the Qiagen DNeasy Blood and Tissue Kit and was shipped frozen to Adaptive Biotechnologies for TCR sequencing. High-throughput TCR-beta CDR3 sequencing of genomic DNA from most patients was performed by Adaptive Biotechnologies. Per the original workflow: TCR sequencing data were retrieved from Adaptive's ImmunoSEQ software for around 19 patients, whereas a few other patients were processed with MiXCR and VDJtools. To correct CD4 versus CD8 sorting errors, any sequence found in both subsets at a frequency ratio below 5:1 was removed. CDR3 nucleotide sequences shared between donor and recipient were removed because the origin of such sequences could not be assigned. At least 2-fold expansion over unstimulated cells and a minimum CFSE-low frequency of 0.002% (template counts) or 0.001% (read counts) were required for clones to be classified as alloreactive. Clones were considered mappable if detected in sequenced pre-transplant spleen, lymph node, or MLR CFSE-low populations of the donor or recipient. Cumulative frequency of alloreactive clones was calculated as a percentage of all sequences weighted by copy number. TCRdb retrieved this table from immuneACCESS and kept in-frame rearrangements only. Not all clones are present; in checked studies, unresolved V genes account for under half, and no reason is known for the remainder. From that table come the V and J calls and clone size; the DNA was used to work out D and trimming. In all, the sample holds around 90,000 clones, and around 90% of those were seen once. The ten most abundant clones make up about 0.29% of the sample.

This specimen consisted of unstimulated CD4+ T cells sorted from spleen or lymph node cells, obtained before intestinal transplant. This chain is built from TRBV28 and TRBJ2-7, with no confidently assigned D gene. The TCR was taken from a human donor who received an intestinal transplant. The CDR3 is CASRGYEQYF. The DNA sequence reads TGTGCCAGCAGGGGCTACGAGCAGTACTTC.